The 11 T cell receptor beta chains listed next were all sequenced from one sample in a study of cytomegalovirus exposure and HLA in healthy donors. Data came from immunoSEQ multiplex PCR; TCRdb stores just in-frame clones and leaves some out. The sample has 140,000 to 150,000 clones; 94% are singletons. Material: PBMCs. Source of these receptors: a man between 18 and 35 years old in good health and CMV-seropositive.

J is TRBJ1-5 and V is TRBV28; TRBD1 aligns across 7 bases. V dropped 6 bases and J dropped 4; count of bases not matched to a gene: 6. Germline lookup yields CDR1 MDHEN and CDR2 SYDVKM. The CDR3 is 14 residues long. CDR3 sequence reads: CASRAGTDNQPQHF. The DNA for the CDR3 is TGTGCCAGCAGAGCCGGGACAGATAATCAGCCCCAGCATTTT.

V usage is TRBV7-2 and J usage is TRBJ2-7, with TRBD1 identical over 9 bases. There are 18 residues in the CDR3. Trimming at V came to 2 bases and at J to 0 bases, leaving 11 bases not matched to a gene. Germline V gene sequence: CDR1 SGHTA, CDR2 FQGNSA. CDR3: CASSLQPLDRGFSYEQYF. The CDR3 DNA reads TGTGCCAGCAGCTTACAGCCTCTGGACAGGGGATTCTCCTACGAGCAGTACTTC.

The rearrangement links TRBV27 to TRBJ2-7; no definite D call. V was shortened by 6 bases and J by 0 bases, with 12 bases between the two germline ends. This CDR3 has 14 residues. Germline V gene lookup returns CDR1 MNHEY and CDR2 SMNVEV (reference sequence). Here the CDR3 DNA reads TGTGCCAGCAGGGGCACCCCTCTCTCCTACGAGCAGTACTTC. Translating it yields CASRGTPLSYEQYF.

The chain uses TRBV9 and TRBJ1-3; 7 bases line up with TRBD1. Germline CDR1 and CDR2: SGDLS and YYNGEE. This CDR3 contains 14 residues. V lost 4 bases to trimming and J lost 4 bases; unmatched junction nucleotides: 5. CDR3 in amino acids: CASSTRDSGNTIYF. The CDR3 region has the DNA TGTGCCAGCAGCACCCGGGACAGCGGAAACACCATATATTTT.

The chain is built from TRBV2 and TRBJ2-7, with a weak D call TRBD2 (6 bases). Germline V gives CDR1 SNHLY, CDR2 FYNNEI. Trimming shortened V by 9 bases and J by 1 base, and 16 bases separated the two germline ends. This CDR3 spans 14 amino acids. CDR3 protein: CASSSRDFSYEQYF. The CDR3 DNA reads TGTGCCAGTTCCTCCCGGGACTTTTCCTACGAGCAGTACTTC.

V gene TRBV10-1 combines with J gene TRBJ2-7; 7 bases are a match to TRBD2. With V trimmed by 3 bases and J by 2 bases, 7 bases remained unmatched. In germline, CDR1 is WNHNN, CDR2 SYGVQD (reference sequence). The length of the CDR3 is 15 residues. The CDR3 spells CASSELAGPPYEQYF. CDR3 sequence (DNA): TGCGCCAGCAGTGAATTAGCGGGTCCTCCCTACGAGCAGTACTTC.

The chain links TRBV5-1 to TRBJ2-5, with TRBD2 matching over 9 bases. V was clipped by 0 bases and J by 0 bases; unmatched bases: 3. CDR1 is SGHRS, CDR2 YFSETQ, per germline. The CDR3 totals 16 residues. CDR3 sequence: CASSLALAGYQETQYF. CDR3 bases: TGCGCCAGCAGCTTGGCGCTAGCGGGATACCAAGAGACCCAGTACTTC.

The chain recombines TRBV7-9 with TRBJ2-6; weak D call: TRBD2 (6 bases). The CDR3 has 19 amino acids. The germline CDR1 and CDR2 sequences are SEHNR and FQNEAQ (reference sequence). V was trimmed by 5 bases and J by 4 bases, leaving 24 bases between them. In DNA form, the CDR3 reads TGTGCCAGCAGCCGACCCTTAGAGGAGGGACTTTCCGGGGCCAACGTCCTGACTTTC. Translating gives CASSRPLEEGLSGANVLTF.

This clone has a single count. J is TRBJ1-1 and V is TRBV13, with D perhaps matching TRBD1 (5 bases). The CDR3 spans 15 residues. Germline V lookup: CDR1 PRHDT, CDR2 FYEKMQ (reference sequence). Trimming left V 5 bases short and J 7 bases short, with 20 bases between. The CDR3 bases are TGTGCCAGCAGCCGAGGGGACTTTCCGGGCAGTGAAGCTTTCTTT. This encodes CASSRGDFPGSEAFF.

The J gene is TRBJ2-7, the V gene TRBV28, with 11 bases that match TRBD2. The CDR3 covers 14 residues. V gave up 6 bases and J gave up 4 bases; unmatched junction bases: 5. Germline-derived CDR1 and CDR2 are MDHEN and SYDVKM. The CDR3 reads CASRRLAGLYEQYF. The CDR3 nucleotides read TGTGCCAGCAGGCGACTAGCGGGGTTATACGAGCAGTACTTC.

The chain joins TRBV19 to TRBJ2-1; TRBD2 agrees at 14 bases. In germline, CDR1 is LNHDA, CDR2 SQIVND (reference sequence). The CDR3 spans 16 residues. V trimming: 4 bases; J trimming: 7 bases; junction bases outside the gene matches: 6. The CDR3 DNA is TGTGCCAGTAGTAAAGGACTAGCGGGAGGTAGTAATGAGCAGTTCTTC. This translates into CASSKGLAGGSNEQFF.